This record covers a single TCR beta chain. The table came from immunoSEQ multiplex PCR; TCRdb's copy has only in-frame clones and leaves some out. Here the sample spans under 250,000 clones, about 82% being singletons. Participant age was roughly 18 to 95 years, and participants resided in about two dozen US areas. Self-reported history from a screening survey and questionnaire set each donor's cohort. The CDR3 is made up of 13 amino acids. Per germline, CDR1 KGHSH and CDR2 LQKENI. V was cut by 1 base and J by 11 bases, with 14 bases left in between. This entry comes from a study of blood T cell repertoires in COVID-19. For the study at large: In each case, the material was cDNA or gDNA derived from T cells, B-cell-depleted T cells, or PBMCs.

This chain connects TRBV18 to TRBJ1-1; D remains unclear. This receptor was obtained from a woman in her forties or fifties with acute COVID-19. Sequencing input: PBMCs or T cells enriched from blood (not recorded which). The CDR3 reads CASSPLYAEGAFF. The CDR3 region has the DNA TGTGCCAGCTCACCACTCTACGCGGAGGGCGCTTTCTTT. Based on the CDR3 plus reference TRBV18 and TRBJ1-1, the full variable domain is NAGVMQNPRHLVRRRGQEARLRCSPMKGHSHVYWYRQLPEEGLKFMVYLQKENIIDESGMPKERFSAEFPKEGPSILRIQQVVRGDSAAYFCASSPLYAEGAFFGQGTRLTVV.